Shown below are 27 T cell receptor beta chains from a single sample sequenced in a study of blood T cells in healthy people across ages. It was with a sample-barcoded 5' primer and a J-beta primer mix that a second PCR of about 6 to 12 cycles was run. TCRdb recomputed calls from the 5' RACE reads with MiXCR, one row per CDR3 protein. The sample has over 450,000 distinct CDR3 sequences, approximately 25% seen once. This sample also belongs to another study, concerning T cells of mothers and their children.

What was sequenced was blood. The receptors derive from a boy aged 10-17 years in good health.

This clonotype was observed at least ten times. This rearrangement joins TRBV28 to TRBJ1-3; the D gene is possibly TRBD1 (5 bases). The length of the CDR3 is 15 residues. Germline V gene lookup returns CDR1 MDHEN and CDR2 SYDVKM. The ends were cut back, 3 bases at V and 4 bases at J, with 13 bases in the middle. DNA of the CDR3: TGTGCCAGCAGTTTCCAGGGAGGATCCGGAAACACCATATATTTT. Translated, it gives CASSFQGGSGNTIYF.

This clonotype was counted only a few times. The J gene is TRBJ1-3, the V gene TRBV12-3 or TRBV12-4; perhaps TRBD1 as D (6 bases). This CDR3 comprises 12 residues. Deletions cut 6 bases from V and 13 bases from J, with 16 bases between. CDR3 sequence reads: CASSQNRVIIYF. The CDR3 DNA reads TGTGCCAGCAGCCAAAACAGGGTGATAATATATTTT.

In regard to this clonotype: One junction end does not reproduce the germline sequence, and a read error may be involved. This sequence joins TRBV5-1 and TRBJ2-5; D is perhaps TRBD1 (5 bases). Germline V gene sequence: CDR1 SGHRS, CDR2 YFSETQ. This CDR3 comprises 14 residues. In DNA form, the CDR3 reads TGCGCCAGCAGCGTTAGCACAGGTCAAGAGAGCCAGTACTTC. It is translated as CASSVSTGQESQYF. The full variable domain, rest sourced from reference TRBV5-1 and TRBJ2-5, is KAGVTQTPRYLIKTRGQQVTLSCSPISGHRSVSWYQQTPGQGLQFLFEYFSETQRNKGNFPGRFSGRQFSNSRSEMNVSTLELGDSALYLCASSVSTGQESQYFGPGTRLLVL.

This chain joins TRBV12-3 or TRBV12-4 and TRBJ2-6; D is undetermined. V shed 3 bases and J shed 2 bases, with 5 bases lying between them. The CDR3 loop spans 14 amino acids. The CDR3 spells CASSFATGANVLTF. CDR3 nucleotide sequence: TGTGCCAGCAGTTTTGCAACTGGGGCCAACGTCCTGACTTTC.

The chain employs TRBV20-1 and TRBJ1-3, with D unclear. V was cut by 7 bases and J by 0 bases, with 13 bases left in between. Germline CDR1 DFQATT, CDR2 SNEGSKA (reference sequence). The length of the CDR3 is 14 residues. CDR3 region: CSVTTEASGNTIYF. In DNA, the CDR3 is TGCAGTGTCACTACAGAGGCCTCTGGAAACACCATATATTTT.

This clonotype has a handful of counts. The chain joins TRBV7-9 to TRBJ2-5; D is possibly TRBD1 (5 bases). The germline gives CDR1 SEHNR, CDR2 FQNEAQ (reference sequence). The CDR3 length is 14 residues. V lost 4 bases and J 2 bases, leaving 11 bases between the germline ends. CDR3 protein: CASSSRTFQETQYF. The CDR3 coding sequence is TGTGCCAGCAGCTCCAGGACATTTCAAGAGACCCAGTACTTC.

V and J are TRBV4-1 and TRBJ2-5, with TRBD1 identical over 9 bases. TRBJ2-1 explains the end of the DNA better; the J call may be wrong. The CDR3 extends over 16 amino acids. CDR1 is MGHRA and CDR2 is YSYEKL in the germline V gene. The CDR3: CASSRSRTGDGNEQFF. The CDR3 coding sequence is TGCGCCAGCAGCCGATCCAGGACAGGGGATGGCAATGAGCAGTTCTTC.

This chain uses TRBV14 with TRBJ2-2; D uncertain. Germline CDR1 is SGHDN and CDR2 is FVKESK. Trimming left V 4 bases short and J 1 base short, with 10 bases between. This CDR3 contains 15 residues. The CDR3 protein is CASSPLGQNTGELFF. The DNA for the CDR3 is TGTGCCAGCAGCCCCCTCGGGCAGAACACCGGGGAGCTGTTTTTT.

The chain has TRBV28 and TRBJ2-7, with D maybe TRBD1 (5 bases). This CDR3 region has 16 residues. Per germline, CDR1 MDHEN and CDR2 SYDVKM. V was cut by 6 bases and J by 1 base, with 19 bases left in between. CDR3 region: CASSTPAAGMSYEQYF. The CDR3 DNA sequence: TGTGCCAGCAGCACACCCGCTGCAGGGATGTCCTACGAGCAGTACTTC.

The rearrangement uses TRBV6-2 or TRBV6-3 and TRBJ2-7; no reliable D call. The germline V and J ends were trimmed by 2 bases and 3 bases, with 8 bases remaining between them. Per germline, CDR1 MNHEY and CDR2 SVGEGT. The CDR3 loop spans 13 amino acids. CDR3 region: CASSYGVVYEQYF. CDR3 sequence (DNA): TGTGCCAGCAGTTACGGAGTGGTCTACGAGCAGTACTTC.

This chain links TRBV20-1 with TRBJ2-7; 9 positions match TRBD1. Germline V gives CDR1 DFQATT, CDR2 SNEGSKA (reference sequence). V was clipped by 5 bases and J by 4 bases; unmatched bases: 6. CDR3 size: 13 residues. The CDR3 reads CSALGQGQYEQYF. The CDR3 DNA reads as TGCAGTGCTCTTGGACAGGGGCAGTACGAGCAGTACTTC.

V is TRBV25-1 and J is TRBJ2-1, with 8 bases aligning to TRBD2. The J call is uncertain, as TRBJ2-7 better fits the DNA end. The germline V gene encodes CDR1 MGHDK and CDR2 SYGVNS. This CDR3 spans 14 amino acids. The DNA of the CDR3 is TGTGCCAGCTCATTAGCGGGGCGCGGCTACGAGCAGTACTTC. It is translated as CASSLAGRGYEQYF.

This clonotype was seen only a few times. V is TRBV21-1 and J is TRBJ2-7. TRBV21-1 is a pseudogene segment. The CDR3 consists of 14 residues. The CDR3 DNA reads as TGTGCCAGCAGCGAAGTCCAGAGCCCCTACGAGCAGTACTTC. Protein: CASSEVQSPYEQYF.

This sequence joins TRBV14 and TRBJ2-1, with D possibly being TRBD1 (6 bases). This CDR3 is 19 amino acids long. V dropped 0 bases and J dropped 2 bases, with 20 bases sitting between them. Germline values: CDR1 SGHDN, CDR2 FVKESK. The CDR3 here is CASSQDSKGYRTAYNEQFF. Here the CDR3 DNA reads TGTGCCAGCAGCCAAGATTCAAAAGGTTACCGGACAGCCTACAATGAGCAGTTCTTC.

This clonotype was recorded a few times. This chain joins TRBV12-3 or TRBV12-4 and TRBJ1-3; D gene uncertain. The CDR3 contains 15 residues. V shed 1 base and J shed 0 bases, with 7 bases lying between them. The CDR3 nucleotides are TGTGCCAGCAGTTTAGAAGGATACTCTGGAAACACCATATATTTT. It codes for CASSLEGYSGNTIYF.

This clonotype has more than one count but fewer than ten. The rearrangement joins TRBV12-1 to TRBJ2-5; TRBD2, as called in the table, went unchecked against the DNA. TRBV12-1 is tagged as a pseudogene. This CDR3 is built from 15 residues. The CDR3 here is CASSLTGTSLETQYF. The DNA of the CDR3 is TGTGCCAGCAGCTTAACCGGGACTAGCCTAGAGACCCAGTACTTC.

This clonotype was detected a few times. V gene TRBV7-8 combines with J gene TRBJ2-5, with 11 bases fitting TRBD2. The J call may be faulty, since TRBJ2-1 better matches the DNA end. The CDR3 sequence is 17 residues long. Germline V lookup: CDR1 SGHVS, CDR2 FQNEAQ. The chain's CDR3 is CASTLGPHSGGAYEQFF. The CDR3 DNA is TGTGCCAGCACCCTAGGTCCCCATAGCGGGGGGGCATATGAGCAGTTCTTC.

The chain employs TRBV9 and TRBJ2-1; 7 nucleotides agree with TRBD2. Germline V gives CDR1 SGDLS, CDR2 YYNGEE. The CDR3 consists of 16 residues. The trim removed 0 bases at V and 10 bases at J, leaving 13 bases unmatched. CDR3 nucleotide sequence: TGTGCCAGCAGCGTAGAGGCTAGCGGATCTACAATGGAGCAGTTCTTC. It is translated as CASSVEASGSTMEQFF.

As for this clonotype: Germline and junction disagree at one end, which may indicate a read error. The chain is built from TRBV7-8 and TRBJ2-1, with 12 bases aligning to TRBD2. There are 18 residues in the CDR3. The germline gives CDR1 SGHVS, CDR2 FQNEAQ. The CDR3 is CASSLAPRLAGGPGEQFF. CDR3 coding DNA: TGTGCCAGCAGCCTAGCCCCACGGCTAGCGGGAGGGCCGGGTGAGCAGTTCTTC.

V and J are TRBV28 and TRBJ1-4; the match to TRBD1 covers 9 bases. The CDR3 extends over 15 amino acids. Per the germline V gene, CDR1 is MDHEN and CDR2 is SYDVKM. With 6 bases clipped from V and 8 bases from J, the junction kept 10 bases outside the gene matches. The CDR3 loop is CASSGTGRAFEKLFF. The DNA for the CDR3 is TGTGCCAGCAGCGGGACAGGGAGGGCTTTCGAAAAACTGTTTTTT.

There are many counts of this clonotype. This chain uses TRBV20-1 with TRBJ1-1; D gene uncertain. CDR1 and CDR2 from the germline V gene are DFQATT and SNEGSKA (reference sequence). The CDR3 has 15 residues. V was shortened by 5 bases and J by 2 bases, with 18 bases between the two germline ends. In nucleotides, the CDR3 is TGCAGTGCTGCAGACCCGAGAAGGCCCAACACTGAAGCTTTCTTT. It translates to CSAADPRRPNTEAFF.

The sample holds one count of this clonotype. The V and J genes are TRBV3-1 and TRBJ2-2, with no clear D. Germline loops: CDR1 LGHDT, CDR2 YNNKEL (reference sequence). The CDR3 extends over 15 amino acids. Trimming took 0 bases from V and 3 from J, leaving 8 bases between them. The CDR3 DNA is TGTGCCAGCAGCCAAGAACCCCAACACACCGGGGAGCTGTTTTTT. Translated, it gives CASSQEPQHTGELFF.

The chain couples TRBV14 to TRBJ1-2; 7 positions agree with TRBD1. V shed 1 base, J shed 2 bases, and the junction held 4 bases outside the gene matches. This CDR3 is built from 15 residues. Germline assignment: CDR1 SGHDN and CDR2 FVKESK. CDR3 in amino acids: CASSQVRDSNYGYTF. In nucleotides, the CDR3 is TGTGCCAGCAGCCAAGTCCGGGACAGCAACTATGGCTACACCTTC.

The V call is TRBV5-1, the J call TRBJ2-5; 9 nucleotides line up with TRBD2. CDR1 and CDR2 from the germline V gene are SGHRS and YFSETQ. The CDR3 spans 15 residues. The junction had 8 bases not matched to a gene; V was cut back by 4 bases and J by 4 bases. The CDR3 loop reads CASSASGGPGETQYF. In DNA form, the CDR3 reads TGCGCCAGCAGCGCCAGCGGGGGGCCTGGAGAGACCCAGTACTTC.

There are many counts of this clonotype. The chain uses TRBV12-3 or TRBV12-4 and TRBJ1-4; a weak D match, TRBD1 (5 bases). V was shortened by 8 bases and J by 4 bases, with 17 bases between the two germline ends. CDR3 length: 15 amino acids. CDR3 nucleotide sequence: TGTGCCAGCCGTTATTTTGATGGGGGTAATGAAAAACTGTTTTTT. This gives the protein CASRYFDGGNEKLFF.

The J gene is TRBJ2-3, the V gene TRBV5-1, with TRBD2 as a possible D gene (6 bases). Trimming cost V 0 bases and J 0 bases, with 17 bases left between them. The CDR3 loop spans 18 amino acids. Germline loops: CDR1 SGHRS, CDR2 YFSETQ. For the CDR3, the DNA is TGCGCCAGCAGCTTGGGCGCCTCAGCGGGCTTGAGCACAGATACGCAGTATTTT. Translated, it gives CASSLGASAGLSTDTQYF.

The V and J genes are TRBV12-3 or TRBV12-4 and TRBJ1-2; weak D call: TRBD1 (5 bases). The CDR3 loop spans 13 amino acids. V was shortened by 3 bases and J by 4 bases, with 9 bases between the two germline ends. This chain's CDR3 is CASSFGGGYGYTF. CDR3 coding DNA: TGTGCCAGCAGTTTTGGGGGAGGCTATGGCTACACCTTC.